The rows below give T cell receptor beta chains drawn from one sample of a study of shared clonotypes between healthy human individuals. Repertoires were generated with immunoSEQ multiplex PCR, while TCRdb's copy carries only in-frame clones and drops some. The sample comprises 950,000 to 1,300,000 clones, about 75% of which are singletons, and about 1.5% rests with the top ten. The material sequenced was memory CD4+ T cells sorted from blood. The source is a man younger than 30 in good health. Each CDR3 is given with its conserved first and last residue. The order of the fields is CDR3 length, V gene, clone size, J gene, D gene, CDR3 DNA, CDR3 protein. D genes are given only for firm matches. Only some rows state a clone size, as once, few, many or a class for expanded clones.

>16|TRBV5-4|-|TRBJ2-6|TRBD1
TGTGCCAGCAGCGGAACAGGGGTCTCTGGGGCCAACGTCCTGACTTTC
CASSGTGVSGANVLTF
>14|TRBV7-2|-|TRBJ2-5|TRBD2
TGTGCCAGCAGTTGGAGCGGGAGCGGGGAGACCCAGTACTTC
CASSWSGSGETQYF
>13|TRBV28|-|TRBJ2-7|-
TGTGCCAGCAGTTCCACCTCTATACTTCACGAGTACTTC
CASSSTSILHEYF
>13|TRBV28|-|TRBJ1-5|-
TGTGCCAGCAGTTTATTGGCGCGGCAGCCCCAGCATTTT
CASSLLARQPQHF
>15|TRBV6-5|-|TRBJ1-1|-
TGTGCCAGCAGTCGCAGCGGGGAACAGGGCACTGAAGCTTTCTTT
CASSRSGEQGTEAFF
>15|TRBV6-6|few|TRBJ1-6|-
TGTGCCAGCAGTTACTCGACAGGTTCCAATTCACCCCTCCACTTT
CASSYSTGSNSPLHF
>16|TRBV5-6|-|TRBJ1-2|TRBD1
TGTGCCAGCAGCTCCTCCGGGACAGGGGTACTATATGGCTACACCTTC
CASSSSGTGVLYGYTF
>15|TRBV14|few|TRBJ2-5|-
TGTGCCAGCAGCCAATACGCAGGGCTCAGGGAGACCCAGTACTTC
CASSQYAGLRETQYF
>13|TRBV29-1|-|TRBJ2-7|-
TGCAGCGTTGTAGGCAGAAGCTCCTACGAGCAGTACTTC
CSVVGRSSYEQYF
>14|TRBV5-4|once|TRBJ1-1|-
TGTGCCAGCAGCTTGGGAGACAGGAACACTGAAGCTTTCTTT
CASSLGDRNTEAFF
>15|TRBV9|-|TRBJ2-7|-
TGTGCCAGCAGCGTAGGTCCGACAGCCTCCTACGAGCAGTACTTC
CASSVGPTASYEQYF
>13|TRBV28|-|TRBJ2-6|-
TGTGCCAGCACTCTAGCTGGGGCCAACGTCCTGACTTTC
CASTLAGANVLTF
>12|TRBV30|-|TRBJ2-7|-
TGTGCCTGGAGGGGGTCGGGCTACGAGCAGTACTTC
CAWRGSGYEQYF
>14|TRBV5-1|many|TRBJ1-4|-
TGCGCCAGCAGCTTGGGTCAGGGCAATGAAAAACTGTTTTTT
CASSLGQGNEKLFF
>15|TRBV4-1|once|TRBJ1-5|-
TGCGCCAGCAGCGCAGGGGTGGTAAGCAATCAGCCCCAGCATTTT
CASSAGVVSNQPQHF
>15|TRBV2|-|TRBJ2-2|-
TGTGCCAGCAGTGAAATAGAGGGTCTTACCGGGGAGCTGTTTTTT
CASSEIEGLTGELFF
>13|TRBV7-2|-|TRBJ2-1|-
TGTGCCAGCAGCTTAGCCGGGACTCCCGAGCAGTTCTTC
CASSLAGTPEQFF
>12|TRBV7-2|-|TRBJ1-1|-
TGTGCCAGCAGCTTTGGCCTCACTGAAGCTTTCTTT
CASSFGLTEAFF
>14|TRBV2|-|TRBJ2-7|TRBD1
TGTGCCAGCAAGAGACAGGGGATAATAGGCGAGCAGTACTTC
CASKRQGIIGEQYF
>15|TRBV5-6|-|TRBJ2-7|-
TGTGCCAGCAGCTTGGCCGGCATGAACGTGTACGAGCAGTACTTC
CASSLAGMNVYEQYF
>16|TRBV6-5|-|TRBJ1-1|-
TGTGCCAGCAGTTACTCGGGGCTGGCAGGGCCATATGAAGCTTTCTTT
CASSYSGLAGPYEAFF
>17|TRBV9|few|TRBJ2-5|TRBD2
TGTGCCAGCAGCGTAGGATACGGCGGGGGGGCCTGGGAGACCCAGTACTTC
CASSVGYGGGAWETQYF
>15|TRBV15|-|TRBJ1-3|-
TGTGCCACCAGCAGAGCGGGCAGAACTGGAAACACCATATATTTT
CATSRAGRTGNTIYF
>18|TRBV5-1|-|TRBJ2-2|TRBD1
TGCGCCAGCAGCCTGTACCGGCAGGGGGCAATGGACACCGGGGAGCTGTTTTTT
CASSLYRQGAMDTGELFF
>16|TRBV5-6|-|TRBJ2-3|TRBD1
TGTGCCAGCAGCTTGAGGGTAGAGGGGGCAACAGATACGCAGTATTTT
CASSLRVEGATDTQYF
>16|TRBV7-2|-|TRBJ1-1|-
TGTGCCAGCAGCTCTCGGGACACCCTCGGGGGGACTGAAGCTTTCTTT
CASSSRDTLGGTEAFF
>15|TRBV18|-|TRBJ2-7|-
TGTGCCAGCTCACCTACTAGCCAGAAATCCTACGAGCAGTACTTC
CASSPTSQKSYEQYF
>15|TRBV6-1|-|TRBJ1-2|-
TGTGCCAGCAGTGAAGCGGTCGGACAGACCTATGGCTACACCTTC
CASSEAVGQTYGYTF
>13|TRBV5-1|-|TRBJ2-7|-
TGCGCCAGCAGCGCTTATACTTTCTACGAGCAGTACTTC
CASSAYTFYEQYF
>13|TRBV19|-|TRBJ2-6|-
TGTGCCAGTAGCGTCTCTGGGGCCAACGTCCTGACTTTC
CASSVSGANVLTF
>15|TRBV7-2|-|TRBJ1-5|-
TGTGCCAGCAGCTTATATGGGGCAGAGGGGCAGCCCCAGCATTTT
CASSLYGAEGQPQHF
>18|TRBV6-1|few|TRBJ2-3|-
TGTGCCAGCAGTGAATTTGTCCCCGGAACGGCTAGCACAGATACGCAGTATTTT
CASSEFVPGTASTDTQYF
>15|TRBV18|-|TRBJ2-2|-
TGTGCCAGCTCACCCCGGACCGGAGGGACCGGGGAGCTGTTTTTT
CASSPRTGGTGELFF
>17|TRBV27|-|TRBJ1-1|TRBD1
TGTGCCAGCAGACGGGACAGGGAGGGGGGACTTCCTCCTGAAGCTTTCTTT
CASRRDREGGLPPEAFF
>17|TRBV25-1|-|TRBJ2-3|TRBD2
TGTGCCAGCAGTGAATTCGGCGAAGGGACTAGATCAGATACGCAGTATTTT
CASSEFGEGTRSDTQYF
>16|TRBV7-2|-|TRBJ2-4|TRBD2
TGTGCCAGCAGCTTAGCGGCGGGAGCGGGGGAAAACATTCAGTACTTC
CASSLAAGAGENIQYF
>16|TRBV5-1|-|TRBJ2-1|TRBD1
TGCGCCAGCAGCGGGTTAGCCGGGACAGGTTACAATGAGCAGTTCTTC
CASSGLAGTGYNEQFF
>14|TRBV5-4|-|TRBJ2-3|TRBD2
TGTGCCAGCAGCTTAGCGGGGGGCACAGATACGCAGTATTTT
CASSLAGGTDTQYF
>15|TRBV11-3|many|TRBJ2-1|TRBD1
TGTGCCAGCAGCTTAGGACAGGGGGGGTACAATGAGCAGTTCTTC
CASSLGQGGYNEQFF